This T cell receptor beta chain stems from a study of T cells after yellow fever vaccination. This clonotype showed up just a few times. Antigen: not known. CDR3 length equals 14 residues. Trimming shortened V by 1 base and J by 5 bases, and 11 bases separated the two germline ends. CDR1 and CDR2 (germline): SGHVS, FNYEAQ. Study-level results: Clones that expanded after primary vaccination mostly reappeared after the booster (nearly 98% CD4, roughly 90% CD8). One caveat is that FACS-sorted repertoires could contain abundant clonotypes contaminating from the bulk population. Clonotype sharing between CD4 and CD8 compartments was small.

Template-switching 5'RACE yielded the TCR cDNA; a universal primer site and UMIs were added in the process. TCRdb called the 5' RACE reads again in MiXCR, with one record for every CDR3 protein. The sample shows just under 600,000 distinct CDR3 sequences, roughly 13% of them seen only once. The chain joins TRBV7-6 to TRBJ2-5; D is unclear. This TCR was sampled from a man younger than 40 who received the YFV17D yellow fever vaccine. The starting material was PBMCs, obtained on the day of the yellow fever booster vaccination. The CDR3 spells CASSLVGIAETQYF. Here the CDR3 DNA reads TGTGCCAGCAGCTTAGTTGGGATCGCGGAGACCCAGTACTTC.